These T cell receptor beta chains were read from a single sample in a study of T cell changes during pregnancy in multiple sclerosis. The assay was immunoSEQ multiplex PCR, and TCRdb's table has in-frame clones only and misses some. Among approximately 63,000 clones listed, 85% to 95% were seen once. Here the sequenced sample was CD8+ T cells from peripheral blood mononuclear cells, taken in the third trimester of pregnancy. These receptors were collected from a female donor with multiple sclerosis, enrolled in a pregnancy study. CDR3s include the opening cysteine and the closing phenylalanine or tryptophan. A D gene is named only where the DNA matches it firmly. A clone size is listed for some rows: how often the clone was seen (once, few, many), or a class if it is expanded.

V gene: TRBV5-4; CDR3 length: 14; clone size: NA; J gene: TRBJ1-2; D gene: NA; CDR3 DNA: TGTGCCAGCAGCTTGGTTTCGGGGAACTATGGCTACACCTTC; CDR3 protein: CASSLVSGNYGYTF
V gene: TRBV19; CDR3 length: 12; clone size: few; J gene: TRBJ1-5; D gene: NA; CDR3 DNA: TGTGCCAGTAGAACAGGGTTCCAGCCCCAGCATTTT; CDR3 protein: CASRTGFQPQHF
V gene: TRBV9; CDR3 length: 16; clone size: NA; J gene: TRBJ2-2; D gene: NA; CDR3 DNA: TGTGCCAGCAGCGTAGAGGGGCTAGCGCAGACCGGGGAGCTGTTTTTT; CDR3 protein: CASSVEGLAQTGELFF
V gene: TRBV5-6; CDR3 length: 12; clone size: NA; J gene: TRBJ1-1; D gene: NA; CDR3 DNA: TGTGCCAGCAGCTTGGGAACAGGTGAAGCTTTCTTT; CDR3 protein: CASSLGTGEAFF
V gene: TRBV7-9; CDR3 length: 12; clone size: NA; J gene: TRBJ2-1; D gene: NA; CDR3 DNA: TGTGCCAGCAGCTTAGGTACTAGTGGAAAGTTCTTC; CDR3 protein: CASSLGTSGKFF
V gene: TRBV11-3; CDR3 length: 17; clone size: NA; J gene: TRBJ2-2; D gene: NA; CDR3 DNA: TGTGCCAGCAGCTTAGACTCCGCGGGCCTCAACACCGGGGAGCTGTTTTTT; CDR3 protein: CASSLDSAGLNTGELFF
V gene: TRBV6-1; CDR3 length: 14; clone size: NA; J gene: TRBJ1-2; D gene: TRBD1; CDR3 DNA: TGTGCCAGCACCTCGGACAGGGCTCCTGATGGCTACACCTTC; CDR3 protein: CASTSDRAPDGYTF
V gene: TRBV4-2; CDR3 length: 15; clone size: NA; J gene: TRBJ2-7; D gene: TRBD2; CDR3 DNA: TGTGCCAGCAGCCGCAACCCGGGACTACCTTACGAGCAGTACTTC; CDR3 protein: CASSRNPGLPYEQYF
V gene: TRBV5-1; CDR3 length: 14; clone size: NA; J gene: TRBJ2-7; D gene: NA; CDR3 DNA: TGCGCCAGCAGCTTGGAGCCAGGAACCTACGAGCAGTACTTC; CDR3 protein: CASSLEPGTYEQYF
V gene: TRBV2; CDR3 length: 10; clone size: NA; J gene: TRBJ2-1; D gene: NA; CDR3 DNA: TGTGCCAGCATCCGAGGGGAGCAGTTCTTC; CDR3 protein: CASIRGEQFF
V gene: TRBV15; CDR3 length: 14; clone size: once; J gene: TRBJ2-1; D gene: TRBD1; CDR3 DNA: TGTGCCACCAGCAGCCGGACAGGGGTGGGTGAGCAGTTCTTC; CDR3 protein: CATSSRTGVGEQFF
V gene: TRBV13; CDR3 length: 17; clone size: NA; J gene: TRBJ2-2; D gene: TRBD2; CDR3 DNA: TGTGCCAGCAGCTTAGGTGCTAGCGGGGCGAACACCGGGGAGCTGTTTTTT; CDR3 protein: CASSLGASGANTGELFF
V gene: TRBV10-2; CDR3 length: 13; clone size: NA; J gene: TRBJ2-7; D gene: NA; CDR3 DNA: TGCGCCAGCAGTGAGGTCAGAACGAAAGAGCAGTACTTC; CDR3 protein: CASSEVRTKEQYF
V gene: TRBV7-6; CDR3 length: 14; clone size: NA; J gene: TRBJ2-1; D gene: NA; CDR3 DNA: TGTGCCAGCAGCTTTATGGGCAGAAGGCATGAGCAGTTCTTC; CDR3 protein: CASSFMGRRHEQFF
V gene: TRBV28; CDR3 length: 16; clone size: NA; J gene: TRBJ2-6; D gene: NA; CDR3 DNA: TGTGCCAGCAGTTTAAAACAGGCATCTGGGGCCAACGTCCTGACTTTC; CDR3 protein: CASSLKQASGANVLTF
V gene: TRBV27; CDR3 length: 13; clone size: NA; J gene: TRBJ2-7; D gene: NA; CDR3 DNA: TGTGCCAGCAGTTTTTCTGCGGTTGGTGAGCAGTACTTC; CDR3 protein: CASSFSAVGEQYF
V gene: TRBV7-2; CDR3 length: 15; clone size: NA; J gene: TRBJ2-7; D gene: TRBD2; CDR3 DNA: TGTGCCAGCAGCTCTCTCAGCGGGGCCTCCTACGAGCAGTACTTC; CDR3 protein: CASSSLSGASYEQYF
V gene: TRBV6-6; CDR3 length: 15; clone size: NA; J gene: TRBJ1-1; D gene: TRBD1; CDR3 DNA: TGTGCCAGCAGTCTCTCCGGGACAGGGGTCACTGAAGCTTTCTTT; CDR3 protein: CASSLSGTGVTEAFF
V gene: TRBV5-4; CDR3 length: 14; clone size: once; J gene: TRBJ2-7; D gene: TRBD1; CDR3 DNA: TGTGCCAGCAGCTTCGGGACAGGGGGCTACGAGCAGTACTTC; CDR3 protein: CASSFGTGGYEQYF
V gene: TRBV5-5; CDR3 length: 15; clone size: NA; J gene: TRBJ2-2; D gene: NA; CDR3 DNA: TGTGCCAGCAGCAGCGGACTATTTCCAACCGGGGAGCTGTTTTTT; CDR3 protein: CASSSGLFPTGELFF
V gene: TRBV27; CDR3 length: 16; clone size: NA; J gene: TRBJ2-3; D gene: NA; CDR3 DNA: TGTGCCAGCAGTCGATCCGTTTGGGGAGGCCGGGATACGCAGTATTTT; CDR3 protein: CASSRSVWGGRDTQYF
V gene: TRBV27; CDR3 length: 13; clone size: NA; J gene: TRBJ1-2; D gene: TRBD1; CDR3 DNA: TGTGCCAGCAGTCTCGGACAGGCCTATGGCTACACCTTC; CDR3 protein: CASSLGQAYGYTF
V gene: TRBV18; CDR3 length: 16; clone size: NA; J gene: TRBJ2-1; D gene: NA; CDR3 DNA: TGTGCCAGCTCACCACCCCCAGGAAGCTCCTACAATGAGCAGTTCTTC; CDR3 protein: CASSPPPGSSYNEQFF
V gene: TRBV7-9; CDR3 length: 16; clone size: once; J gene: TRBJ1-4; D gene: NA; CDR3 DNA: TGTGCCAGCACCGCTATAACAGGGCCAACTAATGAAAAACTGTTTTTT; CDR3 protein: CASTAITGPTNEKLFF
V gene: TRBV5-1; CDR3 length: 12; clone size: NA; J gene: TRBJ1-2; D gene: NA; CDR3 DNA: TGCGCCAGCAGCCCCCAGGGCTATGGCTACACCTTC; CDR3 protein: CASSPQGYGYTF
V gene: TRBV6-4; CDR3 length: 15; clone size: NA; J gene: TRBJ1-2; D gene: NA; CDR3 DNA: TGTGCCAGCAGTGAAAGAGGAGAAAAGGCTTATGGCTACACCTTC; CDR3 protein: CASSERGEKAYGYTF
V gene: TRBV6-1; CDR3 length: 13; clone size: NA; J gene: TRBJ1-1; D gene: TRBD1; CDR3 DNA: TGTGCCAGCAGTGAATTCAGGGGGACTGAAGCTTTCTTT; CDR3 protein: CASSEFRGTEAFF
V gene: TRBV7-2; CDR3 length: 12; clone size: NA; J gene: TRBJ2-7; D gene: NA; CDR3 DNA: TGTGCCAGTACCCAAGGGGCCTACGAGCAGTACTTC; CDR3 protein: CASTQGAYEQYF
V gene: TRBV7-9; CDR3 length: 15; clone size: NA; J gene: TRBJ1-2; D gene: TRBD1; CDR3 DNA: TGTGCCAGCAGCGCCCCGGGACAGGGGAAATCTGGCTACACCTTC; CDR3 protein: CASSAPGQGKSGYTF
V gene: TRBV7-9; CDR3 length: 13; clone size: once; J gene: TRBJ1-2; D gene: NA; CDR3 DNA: TGTGCCAGCAGCTCCCCAATGGACAATGGCTACACCTTC; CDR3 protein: CASSSPMDNGYTF
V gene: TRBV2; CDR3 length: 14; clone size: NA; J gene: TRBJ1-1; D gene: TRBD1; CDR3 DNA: TGTGCCAGCAGGTTTACAGGGGGAAGTACTGAAGCTTTCTTT; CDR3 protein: CASRFTGGSTEAFF
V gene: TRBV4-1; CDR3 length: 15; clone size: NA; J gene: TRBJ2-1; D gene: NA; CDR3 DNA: TGCGCCAGCAGCCAAGTCGAGAGTTCCTACAATGAGCAGTTCTTC; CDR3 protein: CASSQVESSYNEQFF
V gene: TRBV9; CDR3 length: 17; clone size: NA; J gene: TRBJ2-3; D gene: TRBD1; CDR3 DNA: TGTGCCAGCAGCTCACCGACTGGAGGACAGGATTCAGATACGCAGTATTTT; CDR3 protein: CASSSPTGGQDSDTQYF
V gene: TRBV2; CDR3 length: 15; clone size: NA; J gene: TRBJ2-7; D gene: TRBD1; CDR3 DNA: TGTGCCAGCAGTACCGGGACAGCGAACCGCTACGAGCAGTACTTC; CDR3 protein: CASSTGTANRYEQYF
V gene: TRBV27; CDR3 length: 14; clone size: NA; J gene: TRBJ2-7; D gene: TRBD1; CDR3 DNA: TGTGCCAGCAGTTCCGGGACAGGGAGGTACGAGCAGTACTTC; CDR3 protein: CASSSGTGRYEQYF
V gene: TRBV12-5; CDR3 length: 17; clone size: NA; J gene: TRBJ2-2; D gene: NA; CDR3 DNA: TGTGCTAGTGGTTCTTACCGGGACACATCGAACACCGGGGAGCTGTTTTTT; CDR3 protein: CASGSYRDTSNTGELFF
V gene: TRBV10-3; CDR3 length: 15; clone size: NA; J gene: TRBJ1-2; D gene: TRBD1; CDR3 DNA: TGTGCCATCAGTAAACGGGACAGGGGAGAGGATGGCTACACCTTC; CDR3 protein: CAISKRDRGEDGYTF
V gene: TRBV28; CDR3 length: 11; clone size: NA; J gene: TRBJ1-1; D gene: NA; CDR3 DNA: TGTGCCAGCAGTGATGACAGGGAAGCTTTCTTT; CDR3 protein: CASSDDREAFF
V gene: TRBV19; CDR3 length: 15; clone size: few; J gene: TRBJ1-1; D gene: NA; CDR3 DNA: TGTGCCAGTGTTATCGCCCAAGGGGGTAACACTGAAGCTTTCTTT; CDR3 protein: CASVIAQGGNTEAFF
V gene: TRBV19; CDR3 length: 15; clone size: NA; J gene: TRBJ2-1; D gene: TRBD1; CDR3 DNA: TGTGCCAGTAGTATGGGGACAGGGGCCTACAATGAGCAGTTCTTC; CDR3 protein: CASSMGTGAYNEQFF
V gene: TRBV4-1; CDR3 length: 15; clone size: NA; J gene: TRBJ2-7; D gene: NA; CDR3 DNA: TGCGCCAGCAGCCAAGATTACGGAACAGCCTACGAGCAGTACTTC; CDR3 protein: CASSQDYGTAYEQYF
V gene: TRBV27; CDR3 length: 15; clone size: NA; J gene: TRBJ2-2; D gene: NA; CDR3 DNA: TGTGCCAGCAGTTTACTACAGGGCTCCACCGGGGAGCTGTTTTTT; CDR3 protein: CASSLLQGSTGELFF
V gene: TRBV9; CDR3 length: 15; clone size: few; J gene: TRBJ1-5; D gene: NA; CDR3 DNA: TGTGCCAGCAGCGTAGGATCCGGGATTGGGCAGCCCCAGCATTTT; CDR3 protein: CASSVGSGIGQPQHF
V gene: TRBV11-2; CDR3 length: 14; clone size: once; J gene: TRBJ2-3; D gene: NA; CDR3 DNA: TGTGCCAGCAGCGAGGGAGGCACCACAGATACGCAGTATTTT; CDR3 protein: CASSEGGTTDTQYF
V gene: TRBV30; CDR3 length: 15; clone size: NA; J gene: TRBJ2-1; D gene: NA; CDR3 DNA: TGTGCCTGGACCCCCGAGGCTTTCGGGGTCAATGAGCAGTTCTTC; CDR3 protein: CAWTPEAFGVNEQFF
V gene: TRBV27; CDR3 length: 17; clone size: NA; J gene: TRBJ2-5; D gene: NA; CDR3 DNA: TGTGCCAGCAGTTCTAAATTCTCAGGGGCGCCTTATGAGACCCAGTACTTC; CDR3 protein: CASSSKFSGAPYETQYF
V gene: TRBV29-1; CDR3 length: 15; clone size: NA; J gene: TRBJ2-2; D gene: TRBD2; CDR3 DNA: TGCAGCGTTGTAAAGTTAGCGGGAGGGACCGGGGAGCTGTTTTTT; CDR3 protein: CSVVKLAGGTGELFF
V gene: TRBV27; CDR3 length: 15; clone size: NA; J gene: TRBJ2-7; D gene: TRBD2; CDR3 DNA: TGTGCCAGCAGTCATGGGCTAGCGGGGAGCTACGAGCAGTACTTC; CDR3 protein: CASSHGLAGSYEQYF
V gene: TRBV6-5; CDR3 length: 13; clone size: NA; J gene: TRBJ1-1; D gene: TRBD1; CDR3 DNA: TGTGCCAGCAGGGCAGGGGGGAACACTGAAGCTTTCTTT; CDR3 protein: CASRAGGNTEAFF
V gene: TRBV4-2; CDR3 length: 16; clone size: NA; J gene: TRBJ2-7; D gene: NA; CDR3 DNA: TGTGCCAGCAGCCAATTGGAGGGACTCAGCTCCTACGAGCAGTACTTC; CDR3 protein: CASSQLEGLSSYEQYF
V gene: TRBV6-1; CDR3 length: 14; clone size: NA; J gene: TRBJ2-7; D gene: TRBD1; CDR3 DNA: TGTGCCAGCAGTGCTCGGGACAGGGACTACGAGCAGTACTTC; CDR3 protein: CASSARDRDYEQYF